A single sample is the source of the 27 T cell receptor beta chains below, sequenced in a study of PD-L1 blockade in urothelial cancer. Here immunoSEQ multiplex PCR was the method, and the copy in TCRdb shows in-frame clones only, minus some. The sample has around 45,000 clones, approximately 90% seen once. Sequenced material: PBMCs, taken around atezolizumab (anti-PD-L1) treatment. These TCRs come from a woman aged 60-70 years with urothelial cancer.

This chain connects TRBV28 to TRBJ2-3; 7 nucleotides line up with TRBD1. CDR1 is MDHEN and CDR2 is SYDVKM in the germline V gene. With V trimmed by 3 bases and J by 1 base, 10 bases remained unmatched. The CDR3 totals 17 residues. This CDR3 reads CASSFEVLQGGTDTQYF. As DNA, the CDR3 is TGTGCCAGCAGTTTTGAGGTACTTCAGGGGGGCACAGATACGCAGTATTTT.

The V and J genes are TRBV7-8 and TRBJ2-7; 10 bases are a match to TRBD1. With V trimmed by 2 bases and J by 2 bases, 3 bases remained unmatched. The CDR3 consists of 15 residues. Germline V gives CDR1 SGHVS, CDR2 FQNEAQ. The DNA of the CDR3 is TGTGCCAGCAGCTTAATCGGGACAGGGGCCTACGAGCAGTACTTC. Its translation is CASSLIGTGAYEQYF.

J is TRBJ1-1 and V is TRBV7-8; 8 bases agree with TRBD1. The CDR3 sequence is 13 residues long. The J segment lost 5 bases and the V segment lost 1 base, leaving 0 bases of the junction unmatched. Germline CDR1 is SGHVS and CDR2 is FQNEAQ. DNA of the CDR3: TGTGCCAGCAGCTTAGACAGGGGGACTGAAGCTTTCTTT. This sequence encodes CASSLDRGTEAFF.

The chain employs TRBV2 and TRBJ2-3; 7 nucleotides align to TRBD2. Germline V lookup: CDR1 SNHLY, CDR2 FYNNEI. J gave up 4 bases and V 1 base, and 5 bases lay outside the gene matches. This CDR3 region has 15 residues. The DNA for the CDR3 is TGTGCCAGCAGTGAAGGCGGGAGCCGGGCAGATACGCAGTATTTT. Residues: CASSEGGSRADTQYF.

J is TRBJ1-1 and V is TRBV5-3, with D uncertain. TRBV5-3 is flagged as an ORF with uncertain function. The CDR3 is 14 amino acids. V lost 0 bases and J lost 5, with 11 bases in between. CDR3: CARSLGQAGTEAFF. CDR3 nucleotides: TGTGCCAGAAGCTTGGGTCAGGCGGGGACTGAAGCTTTCTTT.

The chain carries TRBV2 and TRBJ2-2, with D maybe TRBD1 (6 bases). Germline V gives CDR1 SNHLY, CDR2 FYNNEI. V was cut by 4 bases and J by 7 bases, with 7 bases left in between. This CDR3 is built from 12 residues. This CDR3 is CASSGGHGELFF. The CDR3 DNA follows: TGTGCCAGCAGTGGGGGGCACGGGGAGCTGTTTTTT.

V gene TRBV7-9 combines with J gene TRBJ2-7; 8 bases match TRBD2. The J segment lost 3 bases and the V segment lost 3 bases, leaving 13 bases of the junction unmatched. This CDR3 has 17 residues. Germline loops: CDR1 SEHNR, CDR2 FQNEAQ (reference sequence). Written as DNA, the CDR3 is TGTGCCAGCAGCTTCCCAGTTACAATGAGCGGGGGCTACGAGCAGTACTTC. It is translated as CASSFPVTMSGGYEQYF.

The chain uses TRBV9 and TRBJ2-1; the D gene is possibly TRBD2 (6 bases). V dropped 4 bases and J dropped 4 bases, with 15 bases sitting between them. The CDR3 has 15 amino acids. CDR1 SGDLS and CDR2 YYNGEE come from the germline V gene. The CDR3 region has the DNA TGTGCCAGCAGCCCGATAGCGGAGGTATACAATGAGCAGTTCTTC. Its translation is CASSPIAEVYNEQFF.

The chain links TRBV10-3 to TRBJ2-5; D not resolved. The CDR3 covers 11 residues. In germline, CDR1 is ENHRY, CDR2 SYGVKD. V dropped 10 bases and J dropped 4 bases, with 10 bases sitting between them. The CDR3 loop is CASGLGETQYF. The CDR3 DNA is TGTGCCAGCGGCCTAGGAGAGACCCAGTACTTC.

V and J are TRBV28 and TRBJ2-7; 10 bases fit TRBD2. CDR3 size: 15 residues. The ends lost 2 bases at V and 5 bases at J; junction bases unmatched: 6. CDR1 is MDHEN and CDR2 is SYDVKM in the germline V gene. As DNA, the CDR3 is TGTGCCAGCAGTTTAGTTTTACTAGCGGGAAACGAGCAGTACTTC. This translates into CASSLVLLAGNEQYF.

This chain connects TRBV6-6 to TRBJ1-4; D not resolved. The CDR3 runs to 14 residues. Germline assignment: CDR1 MNHNY and CDR2 SVGAGI (reference sequence). Between the trimmed V and J ends, which lost 6 bases and 5 bases, there was a span of 13 bases. CDR3 nucleotides: TGTGCCAGCAGCCCGGTCGCACCAAATGAAAAACTGTTTTTT. As protein: CASSPVAPNEKLFF.

This chain links TRBV5-6 with TRBJ2-7; D is undetermined. The CDR3 is made up of 15 amino acids. From germline, CDR1 is SGHDT and CDR2 YYEEEE. V was cut by 0 bases and J by 0 bases, with 10 bases left in between. In DNA, the CDR3 is TGTGCCAGCAGCTTGGGTTGGGCCCCCTCCTACGAGCAGTACTTC. This sequence encodes CASSLGWAPSYEQYF.

The chain links TRBV11-2 to TRBJ2-1; no reliable D call. V gave up 2 bases and J gave up 13 bases, with 15 bases separating them. This CDR3 contains 13 residues. Per the germline V gene, CDR1 is SGHAT and CDR2 is FQNNGV. CDR3 amino acids: CASSLNPSWSQFF. In DNA, the CDR3 is TGTGCCAGCAGCTTAAACCCGTCGTGGAGCCAGTTCTTC.

The CDR3 spells CATSTGQGAGETQYF. The DNA for the CDR3 is TGTGCCACCAGCACCGGACAGGGGGCAGGAGAGACCCAGTACTTC. The V gene is TRBV15, the J gene TRBJ2-5; 11 bases map to TRBD1. In germline, CDR1 is LNHNV, CDR2 YYDKDF (reference sequence). The V gene end was trimmed by 4 bases and the J gene end by 4 bases; junction bases not matched to a gene: 5. CDR3 length equals 15 residues.

The chain links TRBV7-8 to TRBJ2-2, with D uncertain. The CDR3 loop spans 14 amino acids. V was pared by 8 bases and J by 0 bases, with 10 bases between. Looked up from germline, CDR1 is SGHVS and CDR2 is FQNEAQ. The CDR3 region has the DNA TGTGCCAGCCTATCGACACCGAACACCGGGGAGCTGTTTTTT. Encoded protein: CASLSTPNTGELFF.

This clone is a singleton in its sample. The V and J genes are TRBV2 and TRBJ2-7; perhaps TRBD1 as D (6 bases). The germline gives CDR1 SNHLY, CDR2 FYNNEI. Trimming left V 2 bases short and J 7 bases short, with 15 bases between. There are 14 residues in the CDR3. CDR3 coding DNA: TGTGCCAGCAGTGAACAGGGACACCAGACGGAGCAGTACTTC. Its protein is CASSEQGHQTEQYF. Full variable domain (outside the CDR3, taken from reference TRBV2 and TRBJ2-7): EPEVTQTPSHQVTQMGQEVILRCVPISNHLYFYWYRQILGQKVEFLVSFYNNEISEKSEIFDDQFSVERPDGSNFTLKIRSTKLEDSAMYFCASSEQGHQTEQYFGPGTRLTVT.

By its share, this clone is medium-sized. The rearrangement joins TRBV7-8 to TRBJ1-5; 7 positions match TRBD1. Germline CDR1 SGHVS, CDR2 FQNEAQ. Trimming at V came to 1 base and at J to 3 bases, leaving 3 bases not matched to a gene. This CDR3 contains 15 residues. CDR3 sequence (DNA): TGTGCCAGCAGCTTAGAGGGACAGTACAATCAGCCCCAGCATTTT. Encoded protein: CASSLEGQYNQPQHF.

The J gene is TRBJ2-1, the V gene TRBV5-1; 9 bases are a match to TRBD2. The germline V gene encodes CDR1 SGHRS and CDR2 YFSETQ. The CDR3 totals 16 residues. The J segment lost 4 bases and the V segment lost 0 bases, leaving 5 bases of the junction unmatched. The CDR3 bases are TGCGCCAGCAGCTTGGCGGCTAGCGGGATGTACAATGAGCAGTTCTTC. Translated: CASSLAASGMYNEQFF.

The J gene is TRBJ2-7, the V gene TRBV18; TRBD2 matches 10 bases. The germline CDR1 and CDR2 sequences are KGHSH and LQKENI. The CDR3 spans 15 residues. Trimming at V came to 0 bases and at J to 7 bases, leaving 6 bases not matched to a gene. This chain's CDR3 is CASSPPLAGVGEQYF. For the CDR3, the DNA is TGTGCCAGCTCACCACCCCTAGCGGGAGTTGGGGAGCAGTACTTC. Full variable domain (remainder filled in from reference TRBV18 and TRBJ2-7): NAGVMQNPRHLVRRRGQEARLRCSPMKGHSHVYWYRQLPEEGLKFMVYLQKENIIDESGMPKERFSAEFPKEGPSILRIQQVVRGDSAAYFCASSPPLAGVGEQYFGPGTRLTVT.

This rearrangement joins TRBV4-2 to TRBJ2-1, with 8 bases that match TRBD2. Germline CDR1 reads LGHNA; CDR2 reads YNFKEQ. The CDR3 is 16 residues long. Unmatched junction bases numbered 10, after V lost 3 bases and J lost 6 bases. The CDR3 DNA is TGTGCCAGCAGCCACCACTCGGCGGGGGGATCCAATGAGCAGTTCTTC. The encoded protein is CASSHHSAGGSNEQFF.

The chain recombines TRBV4-3 with TRBJ2-5, with 7 bases lining up with TRBD1. With V trimmed by 0 bases and J by 1 base, 8 bases remained unmatched. The CDR3 extends over 17 amino acids. Germline CDR1 and CDR2: LGHNA and YSLEER. The CDR3 is CASSQDWGQHIQETQYF. The CDR3 DNA follows: TGCGCCAGCAGCCAAGATTGGGGACAGCATATCCAAGAGACCCAGTACTTC.

The CDR3 DNA reads TGTGCCAGCAGTGATCCTGACAGGACTGAAGCTTTCTTT. Its translation: CASSDPDRTEAFF. V is TRBV25-1 and J is TRBJ1-1, with D possibly being TRBD1 (6 bases). Germline V gives CDR1 MGHDK, CDR2 SYGVNS. CDR3 length: 13 amino acids. Trimming removed 3 bases from V and 5 bases from J, with 10 bases in between.

This sequence joins TRBV6-5 and TRBJ2-7; TRBD1 might be the D (7 bases). In germline, CDR1 is MNHEY, CDR2 SVGAGI. V lost 6 bases to trimming and J lost 5 bases, with 14 bases between them. The CDR3 spans 13 residues. The CDR3 loop is CASSRRGDHEQYF. DNA of the CDR3: TGTGCCAGCAGCCGCAGGGGGGACCACGAGCAGTACTTC.

This sequence joins TRBV20-1 and TRBJ2-7; 7 bases align to TRBD1. The CDR3 totals 11 residues. Germline CDR1 and CDR2: DFQATT and SNEGSKA (reference sequence). In nucleotides, the CDR3 is TGCAGCTCGGACAGGAGCTACGAGCAGTACTTC. It specifies CSSDRSYEQYF.

This sequence joins TRBV18 and TRBJ1-1; 7 positions agree with TRBD1. V was clipped by 4 bases and J by 6 bases; unmatched bases: 2. This CDR3 is 12 amino acids long. Germline V gene data show CDR1 as KGHSH and CDR2 as LQKENI. The CDR3 nucleotides read TGTGCCAGCTCACGACAGGGCGCTGAAGCTTTCTTT. Protein product: CASSRQGAEAFF.

CDR3 coding DNA: TGTGCCAGCAGGGGGTTGGGTCTAGCGGGGGGGGTAGAGACCCAGTACTTC. Its protein is CASRGLGLAGGVETQYF. This chain links TRBV27 with TRBJ2-5, with 12 nucleotides matching TRBD2. The CDR3 loop spans 17 amino acids. J was trimmed by 4 bases and V by 6 bases; bases with no gene match: 12. Germline V CDR1 and CDR2: MNHEY, SMNVEV (reference sequence).

V gene TRBV13 combines with J gene TRBJ1-4; D unresolved. The CDR3 length is 16 residues. With 2 bases removed from V and 4 bases from J, the gap between germline ends came to 14 bases. Per the germline V gene, CDR1 is PRHDT and CDR2 is FYEKMQ (reference sequence). The CDR3 coding sequence is TGTGCCAGCAGCTTACGAGGCGGCGGGATTAATGAAAAACTGTTTTTT. It is translated as CASSLRGGGINEKLFF.